Listed here is a single TCR beta chain. Its matching antigen is unknown. This CDR3 region has 13 residues. The V gene's germline CDR1 is MGHRA and CDR2 YSYEKL. Trimming pared 1 base from V and 5 bases from J, leaving 7 bases between. CD45RO-negative, CCR7-selected cells formed the naive CD8 fraction, which excluded terminally differentiated effector memory CD45RA+ cells. TCRdb's copy holds only in-frame clones and misses some; the assay was immunoSEQ multiplex PCR. The table lists about 1,900,000 clones, about 95% of them singletons, with around 1% in the top ten. The data are from a study of shared clonotypes between healthy human individuals. Study-level background: Per donor, three plates held CD4 naive cells, three held CD4 memory, two held CD8 naive and one held CD8 memory.

Study findings and constraints: The study sampled only blood, and tissue repertoires likely differ.

The chain links TRBV4-1 to TRBJ2-3, with unresolved D. The material sequenced was naive CD8+ T cells sorted from blood. The TCR comes from a young man in good health. This CDR3 is CASSQVGIDTQYF. Here the CDR3 DNA reads TGCGCCAGCAGCCAAGTGGGGATAGATACGCAGTATTTT.